This T cell receptor beta chain was captured by sequencing in a study of blood T cell repertoires in COVID-19. Study-level background: Specimens from acute and convalescent COVID-19 originated in the United States, Italy and Spain. T cells, B-cell-depleted T cells, or PBMCs provided the cDNA or gDNA that served as material.

Data came from immunoSEQ multiplex PCR; TCRdb stores just in-frame clones and leaves some out. This table has approximately 300,000 clones, roughly 85% appearing once. Unmatched junction bases numbered 4, after V lost 1 base and J lost 0 bases. The CDR3 is 16 amino acids. CDR1 and CDR2 from the germline V gene are MNHNY and SVGAGI (reference sequence). Enrollees, about 18 to 95 years old, lived in 24 US areas. Up to 2 weeks before entering the study, exposed participants had met a COVID-19 case. Specimen: PBMCs or T cells enriched from blood (not recorded which). The gene calls are TRBV6-6 and TRBJ2-7, with 9 positions matching TRBD1. The receptor was isolated from a woman aged 25 to 45 who had been exposed to COVID-19. This CDR3 reads CASSYYGQGSSYEQYF. For the CDR3, the DNA is TGTGCCAGCAGTTACTACGGACAGGGGAGCTCCTACGAGCAGTACTTC.